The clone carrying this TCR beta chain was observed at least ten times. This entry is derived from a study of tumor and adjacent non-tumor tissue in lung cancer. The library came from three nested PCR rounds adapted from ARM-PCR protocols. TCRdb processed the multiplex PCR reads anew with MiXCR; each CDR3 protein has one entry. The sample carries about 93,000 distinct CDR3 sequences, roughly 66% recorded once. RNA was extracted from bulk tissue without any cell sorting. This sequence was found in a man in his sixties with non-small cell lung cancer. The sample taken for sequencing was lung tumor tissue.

This CDR3 reads CSASHRNYEQYF. The CDR3 coding sequence is TGCAGTGCTAGTCACAGGAACTACGAGCAGTACTTC. The V call is TRBV20-1, the J call TRBJ2-7, with a possible D match to TRBD1 (5 bases). The ends were cut back, 3 bases at V and 3 bases at J, with 9 bases in the middle. The CDR3 consists of 12 residues. In germline, CDR1 is DFQATT, CDR2 SNEGSKA (reference sequence).